These 8 T cell receptor beta chains were all obtained from the same sample, sequenced in a study of cytomegalovirus exposure and HLA in healthy donors. The PCR had 60 Vbeta and 13 Jbeta primers. Assay used: immunoSEQ multiplex PCR; TCRdb lists only in-frame clones, some missing. This table has around 84,000 clones, around 79% appearing once. The sample comprised PBMCs. All receptors derive from a human donor in good health.

The rearrangement joins TRBV9 to TRBJ1-2, with no clear D. Per the germline V gene, CDR1 is SGDLS and CDR2 is YYNGEE. V gave up 5 bases and J gave up 3 bases, with 11 bases separating them. The CDR3 is made up of 13 amino acids. The CDR3 DNA reads TGTGCCAGCAGGGGCGGAGGGTACTATGGCTACACCTTC. The encoded protein is CASRGGGYYGYTF.

The V and J genes are TRBV5-1 and TRBJ2-5; 11 positions match TRBD2. Germline CDR1 reads SGHRS; CDR2 reads YFSETQ. V lost 5 bases and J lost 5; bases outside the gene matches: 8. CDR3 size: 15 residues. The CDR3 region is CASRSSGGALETQYF. The CDR3 region has the DNA TGCGCCAGCAGAAGTAGCGGGGGGGCCTTGGAGACCCAGTACTTC.

The J gene is TRBJ1-3, the V gene TRBV30; possible D gene TRBD1, 5 bases. Germline loops: CDR1 GTSNPN, CDR2 SVGIG (reference sequence). Trimming removed 6 bases at V and 4 bases at J, with 19 bases between. CDR3 size: 15 residues. In nucleotides, the CDR3 is TGTGCCTGTATTACCCCGGGACTGAACGGAAACACCATATATTTT. Translated: CACITPGLNGNTIYF.

The chain uses TRBV6-5 and TRBJ2-1; D remains unclear. This CDR3 comprises 15 residues. Per the germline V gene, CDR1 is MNHEY and CDR2 is SVGAGI. Trimming cost V 6 bases and J 2 bases, with 14 bases left between them. For the CDR3, the DNA is TGTGCCAGCAGCCGCTATGACGGAGCCTACAATGAGCAGTTCTTC. Amino acid sequence: CASSRYDGAYNEQFF.

This rearrangement joins TRBV11-2 to TRBJ1-1; D call uncertain. Germline V lookup: CDR1 SGHAT, CDR2 FQNNGV. The CDR3 extends over 14 amino acids. Trimming left V 1 base short and J 7 bases short, with 13 bases between. The CDR3: CASSLVLQAGEAFF. The CDR3 DNA reads TGTGCCAGCAGCTTAGTCTTGCAGGCCGGTGAAGCTTTCTTT.

The count of this clone is one. The chain joins TRBV7-8 to TRBJ1-3, with D maybe TRBD1 (6 bases). Germline loops: CDR1 SGHVS, CDR2 FQNEAQ. The CDR3 consists of 18 residues. Trimming cost V 2 bases and J 0 bases, with 17 bases left between them. The CDR3 loop reads CASSLRGTQGYSGNTIYF. CDR3 sequence (DNA): TGTGCCAGCAGCTTAAGGGGAACACAGGGTTACTCTGGAAACACCATATATTTT.

V usage is TRBV6-5 and J usage is TRBJ1-1; D is perhaps TRBD1 (6 bases). CDR3 length: 13 amino acids. Per the germline V gene, CDR1 is MNHEY and CDR2 is SVGAGI. V was clipped by 6 bases and J by 2 bases, with 10 bases between them. This chain's CDR3 is CASSLGGNTEAFF. CDR3 nucleotides: TGTGCCAGCAGCCTAGGGGGAAACACTGAAGCTTTCTTT.

CDR3 region: CASSQEPGGALDEQFF. The CDR3 coding sequence is TGCGCCAGCAGCCAAGAGCCAGGGGGCGCGCTCGATGAGCAGTTCTTC. This chain uses TRBV4-1 with TRBJ2-1; 8 bases are a match to TRBD1. This CDR3 contains 16 residues. Germline V CDR1 and CDR2: MGHRA, YSYEKL. The V gene end was trimmed by 0 bases and the J gene end by 8 bases; junction bases not matched to a gene: 9.